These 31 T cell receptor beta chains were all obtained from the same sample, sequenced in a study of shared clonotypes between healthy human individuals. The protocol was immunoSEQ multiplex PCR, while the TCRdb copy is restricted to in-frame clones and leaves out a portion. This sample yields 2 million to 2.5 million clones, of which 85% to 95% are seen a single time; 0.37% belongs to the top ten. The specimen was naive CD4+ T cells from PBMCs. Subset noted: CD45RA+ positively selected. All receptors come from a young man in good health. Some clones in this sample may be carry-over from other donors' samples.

The CDR3 region is CASSKDRGRSGELFF. The CDR3 DNA follows: TGTGCCAGCAGTAAGGACAGGGGGCGGTCCGGGGAGCTGTTTTTT. This chain uses TRBV25-1 with TRBJ2-2; 11 bases are a match to TRBD1. The CDR3 is made up of 15 amino acids. Germline V gene data show CDR1 as MGHDK and CDR2 as SYGVNS. V trimming: 5 bases; J trimming: 6 bases; junction bases outside the gene matches: 5.

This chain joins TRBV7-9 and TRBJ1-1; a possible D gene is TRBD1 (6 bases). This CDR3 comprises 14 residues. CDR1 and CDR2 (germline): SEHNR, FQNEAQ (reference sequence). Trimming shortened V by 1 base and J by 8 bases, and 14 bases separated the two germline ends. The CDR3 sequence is CASSLDRVSAEAFF. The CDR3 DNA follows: TGTGCCAGCAGCTTAGACAGGGTTTCGGCCGAAGCTTTCTTT.

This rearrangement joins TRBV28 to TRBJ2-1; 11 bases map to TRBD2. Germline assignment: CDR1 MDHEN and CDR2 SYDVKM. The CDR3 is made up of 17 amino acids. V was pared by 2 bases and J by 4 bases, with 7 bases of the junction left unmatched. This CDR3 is CASSLGAGLAAYNEQFF. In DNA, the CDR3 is TGTGCCAGCAGTTTAGGCGCGGGACTAGCGGCTTACAATGAGCAGTTCTTC.

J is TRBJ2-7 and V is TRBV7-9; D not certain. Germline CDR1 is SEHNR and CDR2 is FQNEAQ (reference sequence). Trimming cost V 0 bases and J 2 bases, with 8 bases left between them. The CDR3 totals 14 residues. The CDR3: CASSLASRPYEQYF. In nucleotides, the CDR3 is TGTGCCAGCAGCTTAGCGAGCCGCCCCTACGAGCAGTACTTC.

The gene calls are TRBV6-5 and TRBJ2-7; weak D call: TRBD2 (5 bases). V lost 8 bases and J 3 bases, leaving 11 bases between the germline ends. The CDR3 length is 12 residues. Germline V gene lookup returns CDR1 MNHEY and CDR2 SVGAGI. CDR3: CASGGRGYEQYF. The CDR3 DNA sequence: TGTGCCAGCGGAGGTCGGGGCTACGAGCAGTACTTC.

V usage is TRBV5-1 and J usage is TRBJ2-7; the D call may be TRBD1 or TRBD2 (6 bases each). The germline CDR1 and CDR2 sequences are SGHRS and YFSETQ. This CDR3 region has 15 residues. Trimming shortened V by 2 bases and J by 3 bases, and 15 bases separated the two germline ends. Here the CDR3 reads CASSFGGQGYYEQYF. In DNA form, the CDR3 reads TGCGCCAGCAGCTTTGGGGGGCAGGGTTACTACGAGCAGTACTTC.

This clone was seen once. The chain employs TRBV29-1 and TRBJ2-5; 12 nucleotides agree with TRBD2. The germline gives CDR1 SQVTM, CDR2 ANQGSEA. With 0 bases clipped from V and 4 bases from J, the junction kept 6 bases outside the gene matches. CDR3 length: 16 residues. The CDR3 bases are TGCAGCGTTGAAGATCGGACTAGCGGGACCCCAGAGACCCAGTACTTC. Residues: CSVEDRTSGTPETQYF.

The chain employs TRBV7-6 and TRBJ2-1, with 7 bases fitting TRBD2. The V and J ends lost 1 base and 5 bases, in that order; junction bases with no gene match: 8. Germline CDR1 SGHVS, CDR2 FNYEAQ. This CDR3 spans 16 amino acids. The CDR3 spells CASSLGGEGLDNEQFF. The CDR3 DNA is TGTGCCAGCAGCTTAGGTGGGGAGGGCCTGGACAATGAGCAGTTCTTC.

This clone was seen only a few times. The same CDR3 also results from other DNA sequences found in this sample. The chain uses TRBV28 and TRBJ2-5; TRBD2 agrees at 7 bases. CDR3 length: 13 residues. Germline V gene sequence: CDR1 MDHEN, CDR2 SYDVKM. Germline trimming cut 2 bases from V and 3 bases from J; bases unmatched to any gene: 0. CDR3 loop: CASSLLAEETQYF. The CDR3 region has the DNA TGTGCCAGCAGTTTACTAGCGGAAGAGACCCAGTACTTC. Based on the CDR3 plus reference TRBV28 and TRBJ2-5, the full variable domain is DVKVTQSSRYLVKRTGEKVFLECVQDMDHENMFWYRQDPGLGLRLIYFSYDVKMKEKGDIPEGYSVSREKKERFSLILESASTNQTSMYLCASSLLAEETQYFGPGTRLLVL.

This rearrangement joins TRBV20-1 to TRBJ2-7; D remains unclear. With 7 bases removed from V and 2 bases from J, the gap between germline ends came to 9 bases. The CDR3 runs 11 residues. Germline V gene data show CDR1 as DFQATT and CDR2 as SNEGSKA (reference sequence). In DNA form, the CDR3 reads TGCAGTGTCCGCCGGACCTACGAGCAGTACTTC. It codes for CSVRRTYEQYF.

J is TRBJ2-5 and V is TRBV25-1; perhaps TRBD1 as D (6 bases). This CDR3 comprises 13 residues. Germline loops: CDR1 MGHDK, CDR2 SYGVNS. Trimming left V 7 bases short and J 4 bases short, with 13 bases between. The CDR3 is CASNTGFGETQYF. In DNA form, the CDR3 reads TGTGCCAGCAATACAGGGTTTGGAGAGACCCAGTACTTC.

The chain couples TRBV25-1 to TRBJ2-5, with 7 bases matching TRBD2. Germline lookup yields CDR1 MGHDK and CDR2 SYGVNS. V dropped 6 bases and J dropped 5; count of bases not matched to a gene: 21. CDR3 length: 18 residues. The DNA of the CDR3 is TGTGCCAGCAGCCATCGTGGGGGATCGCGGGGGTCGGGGGAGACCCAGTACTTC. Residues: CASSHRGGSRGSGETQYF.

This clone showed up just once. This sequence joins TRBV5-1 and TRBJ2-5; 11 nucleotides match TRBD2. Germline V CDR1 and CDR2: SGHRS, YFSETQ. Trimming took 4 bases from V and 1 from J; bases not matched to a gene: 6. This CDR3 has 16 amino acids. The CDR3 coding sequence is TGCGCCAGCAGCAAACTAGCGGGGGTCCTCCAAGAGACCCAGTACTTC. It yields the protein CASSKLAGVLQETQYF.

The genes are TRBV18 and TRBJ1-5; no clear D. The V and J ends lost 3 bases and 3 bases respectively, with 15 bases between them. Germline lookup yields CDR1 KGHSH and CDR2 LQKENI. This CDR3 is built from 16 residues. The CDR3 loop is CASSPRSDVTNQPQHF. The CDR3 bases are TGTGCCAGCTCACCGAGATCAGACGTAACCAATCAGCCCCAGCATTTT.

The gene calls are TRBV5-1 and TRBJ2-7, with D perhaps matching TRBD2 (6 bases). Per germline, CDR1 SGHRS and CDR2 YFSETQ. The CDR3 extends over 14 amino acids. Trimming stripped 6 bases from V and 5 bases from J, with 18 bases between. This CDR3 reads CASKEVGGGDEQYF. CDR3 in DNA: TGCGCCAGCAAGGAGGTGGGTGGAGGGGACGAGCAGTACTTC.

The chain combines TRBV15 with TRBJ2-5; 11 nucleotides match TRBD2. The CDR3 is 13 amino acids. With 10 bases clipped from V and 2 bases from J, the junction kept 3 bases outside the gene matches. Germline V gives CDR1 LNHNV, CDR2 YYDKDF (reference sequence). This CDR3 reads CAMRLAGQETQYF. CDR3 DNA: TGTGCCATGAGACTAGCGGGGCAAGAGACCCAGTACTTC.

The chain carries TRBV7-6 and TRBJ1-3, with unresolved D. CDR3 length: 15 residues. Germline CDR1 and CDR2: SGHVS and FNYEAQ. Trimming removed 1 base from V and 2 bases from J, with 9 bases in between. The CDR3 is CASSLDRLAGNTIYF. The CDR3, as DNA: TGTGCCAGCAGCTTAGACAGACTAGCTGGAAACACCATATATTTT.

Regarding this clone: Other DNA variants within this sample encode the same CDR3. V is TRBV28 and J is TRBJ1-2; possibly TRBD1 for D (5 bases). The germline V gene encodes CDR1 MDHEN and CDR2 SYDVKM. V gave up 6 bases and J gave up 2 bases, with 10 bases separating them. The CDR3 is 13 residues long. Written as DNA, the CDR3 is TGTGCCAGCAGAAGGGACGGAAACTATGGCTACACCTTC. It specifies CASRRDGNYGYTF.

CDR3 in amino acids: CASSLTDRYYGYTF. The CDR3, as DNA: TGTGCCAGCAGTTTAACCGACAGGTACTATGGCTACACCTTC. The genes are TRBV27 and TRBJ1-2; D may be TRBD1 (6 bases). CDR3 length equals 14 residues. Germline V gene lookup returns CDR1 MNHEY and CDR2 SMNVEV (reference sequence). Trimming removed 2 bases from V and 3 bases from J, with 10 bases in between.

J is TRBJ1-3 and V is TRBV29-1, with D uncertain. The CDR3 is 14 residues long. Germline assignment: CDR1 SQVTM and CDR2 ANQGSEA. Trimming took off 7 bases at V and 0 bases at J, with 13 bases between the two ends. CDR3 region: CSATNAPSGNTIYF. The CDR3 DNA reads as TGCAGCGCAACTAATGCCCCCTCTGGAAACACCATATATTTT. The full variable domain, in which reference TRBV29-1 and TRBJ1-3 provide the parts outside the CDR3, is SAVISQKPSRDICQRGTSLTIQCQVDSQVTMMFWYRQQPGQSLTLIATANQGSEATYESGFVIDKFPISRPNLTFSTLTVSNMSPEDSSIYLCSATNAPSGNTIYFGEGSWLTVV.

Written as DNA, the CDR3 is TGTGCCAGCAGCAGGGGTCCGGCGGCCTACAATGAGCAGTTCTTC. Its protein is CASSRGPAAYNEQFF. The chain has TRBV28 and TRBJ2-1, with D perhaps TRBD1 (6 bases). V was shortened by 6 bases and J by 2 bases, with 14 bases between the two germline ends. This CDR3 spans 15 amino acids. The germline V gene has CDR1 MDHEN and CDR2 SYDVKM.

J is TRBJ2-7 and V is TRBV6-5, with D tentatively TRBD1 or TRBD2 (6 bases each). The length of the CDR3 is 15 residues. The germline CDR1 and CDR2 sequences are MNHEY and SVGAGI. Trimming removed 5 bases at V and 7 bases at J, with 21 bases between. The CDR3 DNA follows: TGTGCCAGCAGTAGCCGGGAGATGGGGGCGGGGGAGCAGTACTTC. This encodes CASSSREMGAGEQYF.

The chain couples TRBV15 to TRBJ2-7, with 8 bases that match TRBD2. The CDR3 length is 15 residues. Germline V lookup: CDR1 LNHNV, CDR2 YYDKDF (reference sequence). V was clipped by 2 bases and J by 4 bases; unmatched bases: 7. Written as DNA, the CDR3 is TGTGCCACCAGCAGATCTACTAGCGGATTTTACGAGCAGTACTTC. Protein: CATSRSTSGFYEQYF.

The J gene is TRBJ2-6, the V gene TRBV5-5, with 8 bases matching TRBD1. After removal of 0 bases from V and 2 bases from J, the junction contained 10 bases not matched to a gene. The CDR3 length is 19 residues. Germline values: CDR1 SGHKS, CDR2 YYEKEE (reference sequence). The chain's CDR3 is CASSLVPAGGATGANVLTF. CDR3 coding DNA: TGTGCCAGCAGCTTGGTCCCAGCAGGGGGCGCAACTGGGGCCAACGTCCTGACTTTC.

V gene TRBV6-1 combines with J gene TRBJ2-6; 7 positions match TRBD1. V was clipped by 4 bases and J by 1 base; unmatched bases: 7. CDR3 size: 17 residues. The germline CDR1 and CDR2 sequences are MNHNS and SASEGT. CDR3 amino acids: CASSGRQGASGANVLTF. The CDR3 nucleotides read TGTGCCAGCAGTGGCCGACAGGGCGCATCTGGGGCCAACGTCCTGACTTTC.

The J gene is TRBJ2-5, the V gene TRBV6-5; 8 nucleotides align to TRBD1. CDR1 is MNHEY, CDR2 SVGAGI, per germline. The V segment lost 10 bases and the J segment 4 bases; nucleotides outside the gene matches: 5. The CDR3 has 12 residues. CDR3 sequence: CATKTGVETQYF. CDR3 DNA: TGTGCCACCAAGACAGGGGTAGAGACCCAGTACTTC.

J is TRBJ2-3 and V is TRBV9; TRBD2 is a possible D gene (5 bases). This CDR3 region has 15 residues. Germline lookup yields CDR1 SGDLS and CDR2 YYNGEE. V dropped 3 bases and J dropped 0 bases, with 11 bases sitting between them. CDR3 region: CASSASGSSTDTQYF. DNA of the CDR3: TGTGCCAGCAGCGCGAGCGGATCTAGCACAGATACGCAGTATTTT.

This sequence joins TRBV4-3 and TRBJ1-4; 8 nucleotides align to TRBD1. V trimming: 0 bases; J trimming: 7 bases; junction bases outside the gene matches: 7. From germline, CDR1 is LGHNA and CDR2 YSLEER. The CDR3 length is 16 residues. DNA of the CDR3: TGCGCCAGCAGCCAAGATCCCCCAGGGGGCAGTGAAAAACTGTTTTTT. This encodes CASSQDPPGGSEKLFF.

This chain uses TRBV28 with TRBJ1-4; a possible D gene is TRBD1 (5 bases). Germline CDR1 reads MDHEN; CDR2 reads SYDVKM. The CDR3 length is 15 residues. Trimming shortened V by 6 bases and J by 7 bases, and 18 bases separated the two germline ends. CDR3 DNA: TGTGCCAGCAGGGGTATGGGATTCGGGGGTGAAAAACTGTTTTTT. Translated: CASRGMGFGGEKLFF.

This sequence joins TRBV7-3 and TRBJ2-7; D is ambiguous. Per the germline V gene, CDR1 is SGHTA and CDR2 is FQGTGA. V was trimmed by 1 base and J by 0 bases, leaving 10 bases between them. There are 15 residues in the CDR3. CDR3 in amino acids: CASSLRPETSYEQYF. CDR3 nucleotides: TGTGCCAGCAGCTTAAGACCAGAAACCTCCTACGAGCAGTACTTC.

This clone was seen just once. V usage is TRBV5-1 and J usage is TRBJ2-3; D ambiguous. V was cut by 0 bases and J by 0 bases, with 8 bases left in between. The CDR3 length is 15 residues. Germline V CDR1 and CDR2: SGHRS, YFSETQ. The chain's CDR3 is CASSLEGFSTDTQYF. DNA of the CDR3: TGCGCCAGCAGCTTGGAGGGCTTTAGCACAGATACGCAGTATTTT. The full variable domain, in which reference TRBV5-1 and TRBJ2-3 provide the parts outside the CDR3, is KAGVTQTPRYLIKTRGQQVTLSCSPISGHRSVSWYQQTPGQGLQFLFEYFSETQRNKGNFPGRFSGRQFSNSRSEMNVSTLELGDSALYLCASSLEGFSTDTQYFGPGTRLTVL.